The 22 T cell receptor beta chains listed next were all sequenced from one sample in a study of blood T cell repertoires in COVID-19. TCRdb keeps only in-frame clones here, not all; method: immunoSEQ multiplex PCR. Of 150,000 to 200,000 clones detected, over 70% appear once; the ten largest clones hold roughly 5.6%. The sample was PBMCs or T cells enriched from blood (not recorded which). Receptors originate from a man between 65 and 85 years old who had been exposed to COVID-19.

The rearrangement uses TRBV7-2 and TRBJ1-2; D gene uncertain. Trimming removed 6 bases from V and 4 bases from J, with 18 bases in between. The CDR3 length is 15 residues. Germline V CDR1 and CDR2: SGHTA, FQGNSA. CDR3 DNA: TGTGCCAGCAGACACCCCGAGCTAGATGGCTATGGCTACACCTTC. It translates to CASRHPELDGYGYTF. Drawing the rest from reference TRBV7-2 and TRBJ1-2, the complete variable domain is GAGVSQSPSNKVTEKGKDVELRCDPISGHTALYWYRQSLGQGLEFLIYFQGNSAPDKSGLPSDRFSAERTGGSVSTLTIQRTQQEDSAVYLCASRHPELDGYGYTFGSGTRLTVV.

The chain is built from TRBV7-9 and TRBJ1-6, with a tentative D call TRBD1 (5 bases). The V gene lost 1 base and the J gene lost 5 bases, with 6 bases spanning the gap. Germline loops: CDR1 SEHNR, CDR2 FQNEAQ (reference sequence). This CDR3 is built from 14 residues. Here the CDR3 DNA reads TGTGCCAGCAGCTTAGGACAGCATAATTCACCCCTCCACTTT. Its translation: CASSLGQHNSPLHF.

V and J are TRBV7-2 and TRBJ2-5, with 8 positions matching TRBD1. The length of the CDR3 is 14 residues. J gave up 5 bases and V 5 bases, and 7 bases lay outside the gene matches. CDR1 is SGHTA and CDR2 is FQGNSA in the germline V gene. The CDR3 coding sequence is TGTGCCAGCAGCCCTAGGACAGGGCATGAGACCCAGTACTTC. This gives the protein CASSPRTGHETQYF.

The chain uses TRBV11-2 and TRBJ1-2, with D possibly being TRBD1 (5 bases). From germline, CDR1 is SGHAT and CDR2 FQNNGV. This CDR3 contains 12 residues. V lost 11 bases, J lost 4 bases, and 14 bases lay in between. This CDR3 reads CASRAGGYGYTF. The CDR3 DNA reads TGTGCCTCCAGGGCGGGAGGCTATGGCTACACCTTC.

The rearrangement joins TRBV28 to TRBJ2-7; 11 bases line up with TRBD1. The germline gives CDR1 MDHEN, CDR2 SYDVKM. V lost 3 bases, J lost 2 bases, and 6 bases stayed unmatched. This CDR3 contains 16 residues. The CDR3: CASSFPGTGGPYEQYF. CDR3 nucleotides: TGTGCCAGCAGTTTCCCAGGGACAGGGGGACCCTACGAGCAGTACTTC.

This chain joins TRBV7-2 and TRBJ2-7, with D perhaps matching TRBD1 (6 bases). The V end lost 3 bases, the J end lost 6 bases, and 12 bases lay between the germline ends. Germline values: CDR1 SGHTA, CDR2 FQGNSA. The CDR3 spans 13 residues. In DNA form, the CDR3 reads TGTGCCAGCAGCTTTTTACAGGGCCCCGAGCAGTACTTC. Translation: CASSFLQGPEQYF.

J is TRBJ2-6 and V is TRBV2, with 10 nucleotides matching TRBD1. The CDR3 is 21 amino acids. V lost 6 bases, J lost 0 bases, and 17 bases stayed unmatched. CDR1 and CDR2 from the germline V gene are SNHLY and FYNNEI. The CDR3 loop is CASRPSFFGTGANSGANVLTF. In nucleotides, the CDR3 is TGTGCCAGCAGGCCCTCGTTTTTCGGGACAGGGGCCAACTCTGGGGCCAACGTCCTGACTTTC.

This clone has only one observation. V gene TRBV4-2 combines with J gene TRBJ2-5; a weak D match, TRBD1 (6 bases). CDR3 size: 17 residues. V was cut by 0 bases and J by 4 bases, with 18 bases left in between. Per germline, CDR1 LGHNA and CDR2 YNFKEQ. DNA of the CDR3: TGTGCCAGCAGCCAAGATCGGCCGCCAGGGGCCAGAGAGACCCAGTACTTC. This sequence encodes CASSQDRPPGARETQYF.

The chain uses TRBV5-6 and TRBJ1-5, with TRBD1 as a possible D gene (5 bases). Germline V lookup: CDR1 SGHDT, CDR2 YYEEEE. The CDR3 covers 17 residues. Trimming pared 1 base from V and 0 bases from J, leaving 14 bases between. CDR3: CASSLNGRGGSNQPQHF. CDR3 coding DNA: TGTGCCAGCAGCTTGAACGGGAGGGGAGGTAGCAATCAGCCCCAGCATTTT. The full variable domain, in which reference TRBV5-6 and TRBJ1-5 provide the parts outside the CDR3, is DAGVTQSPTHLIKTRGQQVTLRCSPKSGHDTVSWYQQALGQGPQFIFQYYEEEERQRGNFPDRFSGHQFPNYSSELNVNALLLGDSALYLCASSLNGRGGSNQPQHFGDGTRLSIL.

V usage is TRBV27 and J usage is TRBJ1-2; 7 bases line up with TRBD1. V lost 5 bases to trimming and J lost 6 bases; unmatched junction nucleotides: 18. Germline V lookup: CDR1 MNHEY, CDR2 SMNVEV (reference sequence). The CDR3 consists of 17 residues. DNA for the CDR3: TGTGCCAGCAGTCAAGTACCCTCGACAGGGTCGAGGAATGGCTACACCTTC. Encoded protein: CASSQVPSTGSRNGYTF.

The V and J genes are TRBV6-1 and TRBJ2-7; 8 nucleotides line up with TRBD2. With 8 bases clipped from V and 6 bases from J, the junction kept 12 bases outside the gene matches. The CDR3 totals 14 residues. Looked up from germline, CDR1 is MNHNS and CDR2 is SASEGT. The CDR3 bases are TGTGCCAGCGGGCCCGGGAGGGGTTCGGGCGAGCAGTACTTC. Translated, it gives CASGPGRGSGEQYF.

The chain combines TRBV28 with TRBJ1-1, with 8 bases matching TRBD1. The ends lost 5 bases at V and 4 bases at J; junction bases unmatched: 9. The CDR3 totals 15 residues. CDR1 and CDR2 (germline): MDHEN, SYDVKM. CDR3 amino acids: CASSPNRGAGTEAFF. The CDR3 nucleotides are TGTGCCAGCAGTCCTAACAGGGGGGCGGGCACTGAAGCTTTCTTT.

This chain uses TRBV3-1 (or the pseudogene TRBV3-2) with TRBJ2-3, with 9 positions matching TRBD2. This CDR3 has 14 residues. J lost 4 bases, V lost 6 bases, and 5 bases had no gene match. Germline values: CDR1 LGHDT, CDR2 YNNKEL (reference sequence). The CDR3, as DNA: TGTGCCAGCAGGACTAGCGGAGGGCCAGATACGCAGTATTTT. Translation gives CASRTSGGPDTQYF.

This clone was seen just once. V usage is TRBV29-1 and J usage is TRBJ2-5; TRBD1 might be the D (5 bases). This CDR3 has 12 residues. The ends were cut back, 8 bases at V and 4 bases at J, with 14 bases in the middle. Germline CDR1 is SQVTM and CDR2 is ANQGSEA. The CDR3 is CSIDSVGETQYF. The CDR3 coding sequence is TGCAGCATCGACAGCGTCGGAGAGACCCAGTACTTC.

This chain uses TRBV4-1 with TRBJ2-7, with 11 positions matching TRBD2. V was clipped by 1 base and J by 4 bases; unmatched bases: 6. Germline CDR1 reads MGHRA; CDR2 reads YSYEKL. This CDR3 is built from 16 residues. Written as DNA, the CDR3 is TGCGCCAGCAGCCAAGCAGTTAGCGGGAGGGTTTACGAGCAGTACTTC. Translating gives CASSQAVSGRVYEQYF.

The chain couples TRBV4-3 to TRBJ1-2; TRBD1 is a possible D gene (6 bases). V shed 4 bases and J shed 6 bases, with 15 bases lying between them. Germline V gene data show CDR1 as LGHNA and CDR2 as YSLEER. The length of the CDR3 is 14 residues. The CDR3 region has the DNA TGCGCCAGCAGCCGCCGAACAGGGCTGGATGGCTACACCTTC. Its translation is CASSRRTGLDGYTF.

V usage is TRBV4-3 and J usage is TRBJ1-2; 7 bases fit TRBD1. The CDR3 loop spans 15 amino acids. Germline assignment: CDR1 LGHNA and CDR2 YSLEER. With V trimmed by 0 bases and J by 4 bases, 5 bases remained unmatched. The chain's CDR3 is CASSQETGYSYGYTF. CDR3 DNA sequence: TGCGCCAGCAGCCAAGAGACAGGGTATAGCTATGGCTACACCTTC.

This clone came up once. The chain couples TRBV7-9 to TRBJ2-3; TRBD2 matches at 10 bases. Germline V gene sequence: CDR1 SEHNR, CDR2 FQNEAQ (reference sequence). Germline trimming cut 4 bases from V and 14 bases from J; bases unmatched to any gene: 9. This CDR3 has 13 residues. The CDR3: CASSYLPGLALYF. DNA of the CDR3: TGTGCCAGCAGCTACCTCCCGGGACTAGCGCTGTATTTT.

This chain links TRBV3-1 (or the pseudogene TRBV3-2) with TRBJ2-1; 10 bases fit TRBD2. The CDR3 length is 15 residues. V lost 4 bases, J lost 4 bases, and 4 bases stayed unmatched. Looked up from germline, CDR1 is LGHDT and CDR2 is YNNKEL (reference sequence). CDR3 sequence: CASSLGLAEYNEQFF. CDR3 DNA sequence: TGTGCCAGCAGCCTCGGACTAGCGGAGTACAATGAGCAGTTCTTC.

This sequence joins TRBV3-1 (or the pseudogene TRBV3-2) and TRBJ2-7; TRBD2 agrees at 9 bases. V was clipped by 4 bases and J by 0 bases; unmatched bases: 4. CDR1 and CDR2 from the germline V gene are LGHDT and YNNKEL (reference sequence). The CDR3 has 15 amino acids. The CDR3: CASSLQRGVSYEQYF. The CDR3 DNA reads as TGTGCCAGCAGCCTCCAGCGGGGGGTCTCCTACGAGCAGTACTTC.

The table lists this clone with a few counts. The chain couples TRBV7-8 to TRBJ2-2, with D maybe TRBD1 (6 bases). V dropped 3 bases and J dropped 2 bases, with 13 bases sitting between them. The CDR3 contains 16 residues. Germline loops: CDR1 SGHVS, CDR2 FQNEAQ. The CDR3 DNA is TGTGCCAGCAGCTTGACCGGGACACCAAACACCGGGGAGCTGTTTTTT. Residues: CASSLTGTPNTGELFF.

This clone was seen a handful of times. The chain couples TRBV7-2 to TRBJ2-1, with a possible D match to TRBD1 (6 bases). CDR3 length: 18 amino acids. Germline V gives CDR1 SGHTA, CDR2 FQGNSA. Between the trimmed V and J ends, which lost 5 bases and 0 bases, there was a span of 20 bases. CDR3 nucleotides: TGTGCCAGCAGCACCCCTTCCCGGATGGGGGCCTCCTACAATGAGCAGTTCTTC. Protein product: CASSTPSRMGASYNEQFF.